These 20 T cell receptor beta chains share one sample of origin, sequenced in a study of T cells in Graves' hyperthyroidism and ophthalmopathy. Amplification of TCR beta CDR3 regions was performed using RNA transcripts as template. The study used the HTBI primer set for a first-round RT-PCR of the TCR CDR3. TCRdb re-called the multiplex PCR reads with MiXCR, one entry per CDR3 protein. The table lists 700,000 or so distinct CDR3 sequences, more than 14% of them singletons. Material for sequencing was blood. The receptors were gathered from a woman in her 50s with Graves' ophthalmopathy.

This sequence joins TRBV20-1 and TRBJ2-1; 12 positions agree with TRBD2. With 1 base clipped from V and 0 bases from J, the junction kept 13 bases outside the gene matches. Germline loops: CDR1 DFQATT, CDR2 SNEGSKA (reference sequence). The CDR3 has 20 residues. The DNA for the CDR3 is TGCAGTGCTAGAGGTCGGGCTAGCGGGAGGGCCTTTAGCTCCTACAATGAGCAGTTCTTC. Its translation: CSARGRASGRAFSSYNEQFF.

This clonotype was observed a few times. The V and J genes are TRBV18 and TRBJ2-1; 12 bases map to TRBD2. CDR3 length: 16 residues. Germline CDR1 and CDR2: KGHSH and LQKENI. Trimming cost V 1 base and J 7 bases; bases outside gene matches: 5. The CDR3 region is CASSPQGLAGVNEQFF. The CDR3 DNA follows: TGTGCCAGCTCACCACAGGGACTAGCGGGTGTTAATGAGCAGTTCTTC.

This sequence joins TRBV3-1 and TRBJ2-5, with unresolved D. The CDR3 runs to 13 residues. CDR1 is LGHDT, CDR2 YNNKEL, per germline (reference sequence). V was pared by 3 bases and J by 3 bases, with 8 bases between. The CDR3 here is CASSQWQEETQYF. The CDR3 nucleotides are TGTGCCAGCAGCCAGTGGCAGGAAGAGACCCAGTACTTC.

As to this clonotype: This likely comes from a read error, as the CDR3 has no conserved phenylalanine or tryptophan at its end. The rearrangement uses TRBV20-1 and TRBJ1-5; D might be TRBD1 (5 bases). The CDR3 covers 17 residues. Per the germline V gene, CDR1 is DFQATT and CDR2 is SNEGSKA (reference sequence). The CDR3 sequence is CGASTLKTDYSNQPQHL. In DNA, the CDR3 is TGCGGTGCTTCTACGCTCAAGACAGACTATAGCAATCAGCCCCAGCATCTT.

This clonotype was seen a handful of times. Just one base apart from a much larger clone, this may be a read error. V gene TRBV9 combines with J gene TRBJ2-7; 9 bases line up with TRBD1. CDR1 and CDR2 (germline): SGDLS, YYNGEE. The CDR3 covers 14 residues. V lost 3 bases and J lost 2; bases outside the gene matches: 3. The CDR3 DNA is TGTGCCAGCAGCGAAGGGACAGGGCCCTACGAGCAGTACTTC. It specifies CASSEGTGPYEQYF.

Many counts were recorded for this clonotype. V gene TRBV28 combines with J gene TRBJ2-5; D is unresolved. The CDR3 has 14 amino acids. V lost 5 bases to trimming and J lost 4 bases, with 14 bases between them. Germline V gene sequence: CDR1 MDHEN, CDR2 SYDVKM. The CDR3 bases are TGTGCCAGCAGTGTAAGACTGGGCGGAGAGACCCAGTACTTC. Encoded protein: CASSVRLGGETQYF.

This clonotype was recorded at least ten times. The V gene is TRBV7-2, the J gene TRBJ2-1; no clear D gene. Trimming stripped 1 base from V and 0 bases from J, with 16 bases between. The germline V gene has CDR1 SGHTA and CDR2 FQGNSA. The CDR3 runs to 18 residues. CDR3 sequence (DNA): TGTGCCAGCAGCTTAGAGGGTGTAGGCGCCAGCTCCTACAATGAGCAGTTCTTC. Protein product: CASSLEGVGASSYNEQFF.

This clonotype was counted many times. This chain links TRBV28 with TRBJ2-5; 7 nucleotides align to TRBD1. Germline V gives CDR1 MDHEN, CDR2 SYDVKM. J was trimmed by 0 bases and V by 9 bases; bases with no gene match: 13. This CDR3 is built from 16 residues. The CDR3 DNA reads TGTGCCAGTGGACTTACAGGGGCCGGGAACCAAGAGACCCAGTACTTC. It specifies CASGLTGAGNQETQYF.

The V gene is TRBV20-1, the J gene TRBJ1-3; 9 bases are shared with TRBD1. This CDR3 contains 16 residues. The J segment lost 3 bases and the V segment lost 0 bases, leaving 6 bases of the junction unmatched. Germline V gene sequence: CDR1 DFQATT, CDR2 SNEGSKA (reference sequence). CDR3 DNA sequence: TGCAGTGCTAGAGAATTCCGGGACAGGGTTGGAAACACCATATATTTT. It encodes CSAREFRDRVGNTIYF.

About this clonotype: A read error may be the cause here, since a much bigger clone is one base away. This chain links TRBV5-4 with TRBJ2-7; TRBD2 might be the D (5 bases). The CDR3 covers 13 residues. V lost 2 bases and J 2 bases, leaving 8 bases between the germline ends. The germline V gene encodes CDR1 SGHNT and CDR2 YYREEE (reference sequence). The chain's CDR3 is CASSFGITYEQYF. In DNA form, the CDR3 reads TGTGCCAGCAGCTTCGGGATCACCTACGAGCAGTACTTC. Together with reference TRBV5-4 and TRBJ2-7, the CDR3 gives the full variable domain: ETGVTQSPTHLIKTRGQQVTLRCSSQSGHNTVSWYQQALGQGPQFIFQYYREEENGRGNFPPRFSGLQFPNYSSELNVNALELDDSALYLCASSFGITYEQYFGPGTRLTVT.

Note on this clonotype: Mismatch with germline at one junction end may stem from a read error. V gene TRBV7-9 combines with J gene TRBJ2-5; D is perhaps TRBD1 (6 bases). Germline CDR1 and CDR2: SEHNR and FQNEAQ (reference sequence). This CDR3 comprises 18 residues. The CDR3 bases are TGTGCCAGCAGATCCCTTTGGGGGCACTCGTTGGGCCAAGAGGCCCAGTACTTC. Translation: CASRSLWGHSLGQEAQYF.

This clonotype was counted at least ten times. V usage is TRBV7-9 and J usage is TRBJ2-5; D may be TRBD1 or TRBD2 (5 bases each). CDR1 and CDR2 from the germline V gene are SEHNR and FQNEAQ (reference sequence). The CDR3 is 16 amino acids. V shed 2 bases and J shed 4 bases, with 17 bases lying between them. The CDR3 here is CASSLFNWGLRETQYF. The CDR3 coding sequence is TGTGCCAGCAGCTTATTTAATTGGGGGTTGCGAGAGACCCAGTACTTC. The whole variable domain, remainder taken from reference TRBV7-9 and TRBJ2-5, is DTGVSQNPRHKITKRGQNVTFRCDPISEHNRLYWYRQTLGQGPEFLTYFQNEAQLEKSRLLSDRFSAERPKGSFSTLEIQRTEQGDSAMYLCASSLFNWGLRETQYFGPGTRLLVL.

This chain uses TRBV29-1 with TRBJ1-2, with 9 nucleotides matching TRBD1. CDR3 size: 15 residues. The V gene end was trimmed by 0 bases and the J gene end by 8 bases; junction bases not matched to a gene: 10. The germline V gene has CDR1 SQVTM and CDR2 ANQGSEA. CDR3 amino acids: CSVEDGDRADWGYTF. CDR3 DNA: TGCAGCGTTGAAGATGGGGACAGGGCGGATTGGGGCTACACCTTC.

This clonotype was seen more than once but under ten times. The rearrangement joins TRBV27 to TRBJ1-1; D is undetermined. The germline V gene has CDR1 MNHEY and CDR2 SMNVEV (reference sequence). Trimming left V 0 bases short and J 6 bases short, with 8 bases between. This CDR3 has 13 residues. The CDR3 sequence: CASSLSGFPEAFF. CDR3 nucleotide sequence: TGTGCCAGCAGTTTATCGGGATTTCCTGAAGCTTTCTTT.

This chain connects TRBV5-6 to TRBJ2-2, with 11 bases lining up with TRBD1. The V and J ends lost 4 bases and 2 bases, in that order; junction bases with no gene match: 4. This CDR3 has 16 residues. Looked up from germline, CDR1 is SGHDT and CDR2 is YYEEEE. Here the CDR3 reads CASSEGTGGNTGELFF. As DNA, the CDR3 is TGTGCCAGCAGCGAGGGGACAGGGGGTAACACCGGGGAGCTGTTTTTT.

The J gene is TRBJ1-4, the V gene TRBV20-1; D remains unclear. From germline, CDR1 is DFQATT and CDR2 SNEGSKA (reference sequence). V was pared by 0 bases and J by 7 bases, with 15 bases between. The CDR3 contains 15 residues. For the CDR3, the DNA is TGCAGTGCTAGAGATTTAGACCCCTTTAGTGAAAAACTGTTTTTT. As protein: CSARDLDPFSEKLFF.

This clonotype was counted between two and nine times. CDR3 sequence reads: CASSLGTKVGLSYNSPLHF. The CDR3 DNA reads TGTGCCAGCAGCTTGGGGACCAAAGTCGGGTTGTCCTATAATTCACCCCTCCACTTT. The rearrangement uses TRBV7-2 and TRBJ1-6; tentative D call: TRBD1 (5 bases). Trimming cost V 3 bases and J 1 base, with 19 bases left between them. CDR1 and CDR2 (germline): SGHTA, FQGNSA. The CDR3 spans 19 residues.

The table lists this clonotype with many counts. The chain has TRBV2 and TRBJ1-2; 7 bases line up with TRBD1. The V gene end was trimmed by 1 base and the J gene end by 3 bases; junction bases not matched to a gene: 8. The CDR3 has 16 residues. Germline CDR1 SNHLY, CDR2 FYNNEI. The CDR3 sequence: CASSEGERGRDYGYTF. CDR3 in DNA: TGTGCCAGCAGTGAAGGCGAAAGGGGGCGAGACTATGGCTACACCTTC.

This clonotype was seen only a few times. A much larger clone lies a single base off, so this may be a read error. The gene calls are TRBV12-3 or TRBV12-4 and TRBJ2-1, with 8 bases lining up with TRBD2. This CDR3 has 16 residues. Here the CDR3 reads CAGSPGRGGSYNEQFF. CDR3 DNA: TGTGCCGGCAGTCCCGGGAGGGGAGGATCCTACAATGAGCAGTTCTTC.

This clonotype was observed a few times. In DNA, the CDR3 is TGTGCCAGCAGCCGAGGACTAGCTCCCAACAATGAGCAGTTCTTC. This encodes CASSRGLAPNNEQFF. The V gene is TRBV11-2, the J gene TRBJ2-1, with 8 bases lining up with TRBD2. This CDR3 comprises 15 residues. Germline V gene sequence: CDR1 SGHAT, CDR2 FQNNGV. The trim removed 5 bases at V and 5 bases at J, leaving 8 bases unmatched. The variable domain in full, completed from reference TRBV11-2 and TRBJ2-1, reads EAGVAQSPRYKIIEKRQSVAFWCNPISGHATLYWYQQILGQGPKLLIQFQNNGVVDDSQLPKDRFSAERLKGVDSTLKIQPAKLEDSAVYLCASSRGLAPNNEQFFGPGTRLTVL.